These 29 T cell receptor beta chains came from one sample sequenced in a study of human T cells and chemical hapten exposure. Using its own MiXCR run on the RACE reads, TCRdb lists one record per CDR3 protein. The sample lists some 89,000 distinct CDR3 sequences, about 28% seen once, with 10% in the top ten. Time point given: patch test 3, about 24 weeks after DPC sensitization. Treatment described: therapeutic diphenylcyclopropenone sensitization with weekly scalp DPC. Sequencing used whole blood, obtained in connection with sensitization to the hapten diphenylcyclopropenone (DPC). The source of these receptors is a man between 40 and 49 years old with alopecia areata. Some clones in this sample may be carry-over from other donors' samples.

This chain links TRBV6-1 with TRBJ2-1; the D call may be TRBD1 or TRBD2 (5 bases each). CDR1 is MNHNS and CDR2 is SASEGT in the germline V gene. The CDR3 has 16 amino acids. Trimming pared 1 base from V and 3 bases from J, leaving 13 bases between. Written as DNA, the CDR3 is TGTGCCAGCAGTGAAGATCGGGGACGACACTACAATGAGCAGTTCTTC. It translates to CASSEDRGRHYNEQFF.

The table lists this clonotype with a few counts. This chain uses TRBV6-1 with TRBJ2-2; 15 nucleotides match TRBD2. Per the germline V gene, CDR1 is MNHNS and CDR2 is SASEGT. The CDR3 covers 16 residues. V shed 6 bases, J shed 8 bases, and the junction held 7 bases outside the gene matches. The CDR3 reads CASSFGLAGGPGELFF. The CDR3 bases are TGTGCCAGCAGCTTCGGACTAGCGGGAGGGCCGGGGGAGCTGTTTTTT.

This clonotype was found many times. The genes are TRBV28 and TRBJ2-6; tentatively, D is TRBD1 (5 bases). The CDR3 contains 13 residues. Deletions cut 8 bases from V and 1 base from J, with 6 bases between. The germline gives CDR1 MDHEN, CDR2 SYDVKM. CDR3 in DNA: TGTGCCAGCTACAGGTCTGGGGCCAACGTCCTGACTTTC. It is translated as CASYRSGANVLTF.

The chain combines TRBV20-1 with TRBJ2-3; D is perhaps TRBD2 (6 bases). V was pared by 5 bases and J by 4 bases, with 19 bases between. The CDR3 sequence is 15 residues long. Germline assignment: CDR1 DFQATT and CDR2 SNEGSKA (reference sequence). The CDR3 sequence: CSASPSGSGPDTQYF. CDR3 in DNA: TGCAGTGCTTCCCCCAGCGGGTCAGGTCCAGATACGCAGTATTTT.

This clonotype was observed a few times. This chain links TRBV7-9 with TRBJ2-7; maybe TRBD1 (6 bases). With 5 bases removed from V and 3 bases from J, the gap between germline ends came to 17 bases. The CDR3 spans 15 residues. In germline, CDR1 is SEHNR, CDR2 FQNEAQ (reference sequence). The CDR3 loop is CASSHLGGPSYEQYF. As DNA, the CDR3 is TGTGCCAGCAGCCATCTTGGGGGCCCCAGCTACGAGCAGTACTTC.

The V gene is TRBV9, the J gene TRBJ2-3, with 11 nucleotides matching TRBD2. V lost 5 bases and J lost 0; bases outside the gene matches: 5. The CDR3 runs to 16 residues. Germline lookup yields CDR1 SGDLS and CDR2 YYNGEE. The CDR3 is CASSFSSGRSTDTQYF. The CDR3 nucleotides read TGTGCCAGCAGTTTTTCTAGCGGGAGGAGCACAGATACGCAGTATTTT.

This chain uses TRBV12-3 or TRBV12-4 with TRBJ2-3; D uncertain. Deletions cut 5 bases from V and 0 bases from J, with 3 bases between. The CDR3 spans 12 residues. The CDR3: CASSDSTDTQYF. CDR3 sequence (DNA): TGTGCCAGCAGTGATAGCACAGATACGCAGTATTTT.

The chain uses TRBV18 and TRBJ2-5; 9 bases are shared with TRBD1. The germline V gene encodes CDR1 KGHSH and CDR2 LQKENI. The ends lost 4 bases at V and 3 bases at J; junction bases unmatched: 3. This CDR3 is built from 14 residues. The CDR3 sequence: CASSRRTGEETQYF. CDR3 DNA sequence: TGTGCCAGCTCACGACGGACAGGGGAAGAGACCCAGTACTTC. The full variable domain, in which reference TRBV18 and TRBJ2-5 provide the parts outside the CDR3, is NAGVMQNPRHLVRRRGQEARLRCSPMKGHSHVYWYRQLPEEGLKFMVYLQKENIIDESGMPKERFSAEFPKEGPSILRIQQVVRGDSAAYFCASSRRTGEETQYFGPGTRLLVL.

This clonotype was picked up a small number of times. The chain carries TRBV6-6 and TRBJ1-5; TRBD1 agrees at 7 bases. The CDR3 is 14 amino acids. The ends lost 2 bases at V and 2 bases at J; junction bases unmatched: 0. Germline loops: CDR1 MNHNY, CDR2 SVGAGI (reference sequence). The CDR3 DNA sequence: TGTGCCAGCAGTTACACAGGGGGCAATCAGCCCCAGCATTTT. Amino acid sequence: CASSYTGGNQPQHF.

The rearrangement links TRBV28 to TRBJ2-3; no clear D gene. The CDR3 sequence is 13 residues long. Trimming removed 5 bases at V and 2 bases at J, with 8 bases between. CDR1 MDHEN and CDR2 SYDVKM come from the germline V gene. CDR3 loop: CASSREDTDTQYF. The DNA of the CDR3 is TGTGCCAGCAGTCGCGAGGACACAGATACGCAGTATTTT.

V gene TRBV2 combines with J gene TRBJ2-7; D is ambiguous. This CDR3 is 12 amino acids long. Trimming took off 3 bases at V and 3 bases at J, with 6 bases between the two ends. Germline V gene data show CDR1 as SNHLY and CDR2 as FYNNEI. The CDR3 DNA reads TGTGCCAGCAGTGATACTCGCTACGAGCAGTACTTC. Amino acids: CASSDTRYEQYF.

This clonotype is a singleton in its sample. The chain uses TRBV20-1 and TRBJ2-1; D is perhaps TRBD1 (5 bases). The CDR3 is 13 amino acids. Per the germline V gene, CDR1 is DFQATT and CDR2 is SNEGSKA (reference sequence). The V end lost 6 bases, the J end lost 6 bases, and 15 bases lay between the germline ends. The CDR3 nucleotides are TGCAGTGCCCCCGACAGTTTTGTCAATGAGCAGTTCTTC. It is translated as CSAPDSFVNEQFF.

This rearrangement joins TRBV12-3 or TRBV12-4 to TRBJ1-3; a possible D gene is TRBD1 (5 bases). V dropped 6 bases and J dropped 8 bases, with 11 bases sitting between them. The CDR3 has 12 residues. The DNA of the CDR3 is TGTGCCAGCAGCTGGGCGGGGGACACCATATATTTT. It specifies CASSWAGDTIYF.

This clonotype has more than one count but fewer than ten. The rearrangement links TRBV6-1 to TRBJ2-7, with unresolved D. The CDR3 contains 11 residues. V shed 7 bases and J shed 3 bases, with 7 bases lying between them. Germline values: CDR1 MNHNS, CDR2 SASEGT. The CDR3: CASNSHYEQYF. CDR3 coding DNA: TGTGCCAGCAACTCACACTACGAGCAGTACTTC.

The chain joins TRBV12-3 or TRBV12-4 to TRBJ2-1, with 7 bases identical to TRBD2. Germline trimming cut 4 bases from V and 8 bases from J; bases unmatched to any gene: 11. This CDR3 comprises 15 residues. This CDR3 is CASSSLGGPVYEQFF. The CDR3 nucleotides are TGTGCCAGCAGTTCCCTGGGAGGGCCCGTTTATGAGCAGTTCTTC.

This clonotype was found a few times. The chain couples TRBV7-2 to TRBJ2-7; 11 bases are shared with TRBD1. Germline V gene lookup returns CDR1 SGHTA and CDR2 FQGNSA. This CDR3 spans 14 amino acids. The junction had 4 bases not matched to a gene; V was cut back by 5 bases and J by 4 bases. The CDR3 protein is CASSMGTGGYEQYF. The CDR3, as DNA: TGTGCCAGCAGCATGGGGACAGGGGGGTACGAGCAGTACTTC. The entire variable domain, with the rest obtained from reference TRBV7-2 and TRBJ2-7, is as follows: GAGVSQSPSNKVTEKGKDVELRCDPISGHTALYWYRQSLGQGLEFLIYFQGNSAPDKSGLPSDRFSAERTGGSVSTLTIQRTQQEDSAVYLCASSMGTGGYEQYFGPGTRLTVT.

This chain joins TRBV7-8 and TRBJ2-3, with D perhaps given as TRBD1 or TRBD2 (5 bases each). Germline CDR1 is SGHVS and CDR2 is FQNEAQ. CDR3 length: 17 amino acids. V was trimmed by 2 bases and J by 0 bases, leaving 15 bases between them. The CDR3 sequence is CASSLRLGEGSTDTQYF. The DNA for the CDR3 is TGTGCCAGCAGCTTACGTTTGGGGGAAGGTAGCACAGATACGCAGTATTTT.

V usage is TRBV29-1 and J usage is TRBJ2-1, with 12 positions matching TRBD2. J gave up 3 bases and V 5 bases, and 2 bases lay outside the gene matches. Germline lookup yields CDR1 SQVTM and CDR2 ANQGSEA. The CDR3 contains 14 residues. The CDR3 protein is CSVSSGRGYNEQFF. The CDR3 coding sequence is TGCAGCGTTTCTAGCGGGAGGGGCTACAATGAGCAGTTCTTC.

This clonotype came up a few times. This chain connects TRBV10-3 to TRBJ2-3, with TRBD2 matching over 9 bases. This CDR3 comprises 18 residues. The germline V gene encodes CDR1 ENHRY and CDR2 SYGVKD. J lost 2 bases, V lost 4 bases, and 13 bases had no gene match. The CDR3 spells CAISATSGASGNTDTQYF. For the CDR3, the DNA is TGTGCCATCAGTGCGACTAGCGGTGCGTCAGGGAACACAGATACGCAGTATTTT.

The rearrangement links TRBV29-1 to TRBJ2-1; possible D gene TRBD1, 5 bases. V lost 7 bases and J lost 2, with 12 bases in between. The CDR3 contains 13 residues. Germline V gene sequence: CDR1 SQVTM, CDR2 ANQGSEA. CDR3 protein: CSARVSTYNEQFF. Here the CDR3 DNA reads TGCAGCGCCAGGGTTTCGACCTACAATGAGCAGTTCTTC.

In nucleotides, the CDR3 is TGTGCCAGCAGTTACTCGAGGGGCGCGGGCAGCGACGAGCAGTACTTC. Its protein product is CASSYSRGAGSDEQYF. The chain recombines TRBV6-5 with TRBJ2-7; D tentatively reads TRBD1 or TRBD2 (5 bases each). Trimming cost V 0 bases and J 5 bases, with 17 bases left between them. The CDR3 is made up of 16 amino acids. Germline V gene lookup returns CDR1 MNHEY and CDR2 SVGAGI.

This clonotype was recorded once. The V call is TRBV27, the J call TRBJ2-3, with 9 bases fitting TRBD1. The CDR3 has 16 amino acids. J lost 1 base, V lost 5 bases, and 7 bases had no gene match. Germline V gives CDR1 MNHEY, CDR2 SMNVEV (reference sequence). The CDR3 nucleotides read TGTGCCAGCAGTGTACCGGACAGGGGAGGCACAGATACGCAGTATTTT. Its protein is CASSVPDRGGTDTQYF.

This clonotype turned up a few times. J is TRBJ1-1 and V is TRBV7-8; no definite D call. The CDR3 runs 15 residues. Trimming took 7 bases from V and 1 from J, leaving 16 bases between them. Germline V gives CDR1 SGHVS, CDR2 FQNEAQ. CDR3 nucleotides: TGTGCCAGCAAAACTACAAGCCACGCGAACACTGAAGCTTTCTTT. Its translation is CASKTTSHANTEAFF. Using reference TRBV7-8 and TRBJ1-1 for the parts outside the CDR3, the full variable domain is GAGVSQSPRYKVAKRGQDVALRCDPISGHVSLFWYQQALGQGPEFLTYFQNEAQLDKSGLPSDRFFAERPEGSVSTLKIQRTQQEDSAVYLCASKTTSHANTEAFFGQGTRLTVV.

CDR3 DNA sequence: TGTGCCAGCAGCATAGGCCCGAGTGCCGGGGAGCTGTTTTTT. Encoded protein: CASSIGPSAGELFF. The chain has TRBV7-3 and TRBJ2-2; D not certain. Germline lookup yields CDR1 SGHTA and CDR2 FQGTGA. The CDR3 sequence is 14 residues long. V dropped 5 bases and J dropped 6 bases, with 13 bases sitting between them.

This chain uses TRBV21-1 with TRBJ1-5. TRBV21-1 is described as a pseudogene. The CDR3 covers 15 residues. The CDR3 nucleotides read TGTGCCAGCAGCAATATTGGACCAAACAATCAGCCCCAGCATTTT. It yields the protein CASSNIGPNNQPQHF.

This clonotype was detected a few times. This chain links TRBV28 with TRBJ2-1; 7 bases line up with TRBD1. V lost 5 bases, J lost 5 bases, and 6 bases stayed unmatched. Germline CDR1 reads MDHEN; CDR2 reads SYDVKM. The CDR3 runs 14 residues. This CDR3 reads CASSMLTGHNEQFF. The CDR3 coding sequence is TGTGCCAGCAGTATGTTGACAGGGCACAATGAGCAGTTCTTC.

This clonotype was picked up a small number of times. The chain links TRBV20-1 to TRBJ2-5; D is undetermined. The V gene lost 4 bases and the J gene lost 5 bases, with 8 bases spanning the gap. CDR1 is DFQATT and CDR2 is SNEGSKA in the germline V gene (reference sequence). CDR3 length: 11 amino acids. The CDR3 bases are TGCAGTGCTAACCTAGGGGAGACCCAGTACTTC. It translates to CSANLGETQYF.

This clonotype was found a few times. The genes are TRBV20-1 and TRBJ1-1; 7 bases are a match to TRBD1. The trim removed 6 bases at V and 6 bases at J, leaving 13 bases unmatched. This CDR3 region has 14 residues. Germline CDR1 is DFQATT and CDR2 is SNEGSKA (reference sequence). The CDR3 reads CSADKPQGEAEAFF. For the CDR3, the DNA is TGCAGTGCCGATAAACCTCAGGGGGAAGCTGAAGCTTTCTTT.

The chain links TRBV12-3 or TRBV12-4 to TRBJ1-5, with D uncertain. This CDR3 spans 15 amino acids. V shed 3 bases and J shed 1 base, with 10 bases lying between them. CDR3 DNA: TGTGCCAGCAGTTTTTCCCCAGAGAGCAATCAGCCCCAGCATTTT. It specifies CASSFSPESNQPQHF.